Sequencing of this TCR beta chain was carried out in a study of cytomegalovirus exposure and HLA in healthy donors. All donors participated as healthy donors of bone marrow. Researchers ran the PCR with 60 Vbeta and 13 Jbeta primers. Only in-frame clones appear in the TCRdb table, and some are missing; sequencing was by immunoSEQ multiplex PCR. The listing records 110,000 to 150,000 clones. General study findings and limits: According to an earlier analysis, most TCR beta V segments yielded productive rearrangements about 87% or about 30% of the time.

For this clone: What it binds is unknown.

The germline V gene encodes CDR1 MNHNS and CDR2 SASEGT. The CDR3 runs 13 residues. The V gene lost 4 bases and the J gene lost 8 bases, with 11 bases spanning the gap. This receptor was taken from a male donor in good health and CMV-seronegative. Sequencing was carried out using PBMCs. The chain recombines TRBV6-1 with TRBJ1-4, with D possibly matching TRBD1 (6 bases). CDR3 region: CASSVTRGEKLFF. The CDR3 region has the DNA TGTGCCAGCAGTGTCACCAGGGGAGAAAAACTGTTTTTT.